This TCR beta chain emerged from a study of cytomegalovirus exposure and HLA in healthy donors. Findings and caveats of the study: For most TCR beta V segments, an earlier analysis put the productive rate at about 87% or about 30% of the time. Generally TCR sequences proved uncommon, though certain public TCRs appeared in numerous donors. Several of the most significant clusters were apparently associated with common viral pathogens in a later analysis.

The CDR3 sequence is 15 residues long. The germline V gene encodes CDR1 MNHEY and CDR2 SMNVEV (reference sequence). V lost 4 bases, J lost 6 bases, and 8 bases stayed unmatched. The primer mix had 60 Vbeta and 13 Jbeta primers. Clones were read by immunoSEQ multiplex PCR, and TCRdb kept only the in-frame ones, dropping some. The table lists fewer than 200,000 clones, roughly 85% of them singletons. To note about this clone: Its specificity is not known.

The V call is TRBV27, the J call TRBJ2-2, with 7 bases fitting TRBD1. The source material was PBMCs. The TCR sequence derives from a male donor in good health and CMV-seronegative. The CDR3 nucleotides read TGTGCCAGCAGTTCCAGAGGGACAGTCGCCGGGGAGCTGTTTTTT. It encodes CASSSRGTVAGELFF.